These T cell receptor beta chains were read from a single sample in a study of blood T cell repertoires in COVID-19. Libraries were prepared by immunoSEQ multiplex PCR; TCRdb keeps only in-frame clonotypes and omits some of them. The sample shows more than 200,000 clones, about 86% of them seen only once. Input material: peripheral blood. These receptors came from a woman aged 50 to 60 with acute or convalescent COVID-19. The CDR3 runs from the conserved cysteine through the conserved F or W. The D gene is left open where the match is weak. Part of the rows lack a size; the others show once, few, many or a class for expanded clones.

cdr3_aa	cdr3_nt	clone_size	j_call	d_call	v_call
CASSRRTGLNEQFF	TGTGCCAGCAGCCGAAGGACTGGCCTAAATGAGCAGTTCTTC	.	TRBJ2-1	.	TRBV7-3
CASSLLSSYNEQFF	TGCGCCAGCAGCTTGCTTTCCTCCTACAATGAGCAGTTCTTC	.	TRBJ2-1	.	TRBV5-1
CASSEPPQDGYTF	TGTGCCAGCAGTGAACCCCCCCAGGATGGCTACACCTTC	.	TRBJ1-2	.	TRBV6-1
CASSFFGGGGGYTF	TGTGCCAGCAGCTTCTTTGGCGGGGGCGGAGGCTACACCTTC	.	TRBJ1-2	.	TRBV5-4
CASRLTVTNYGYTF	TGTGCCAGTAGGCTAACAGTGACTAACTATGGCTACACCTTC	.	TRBJ1-2	.	TRBV19
CASHLGGTSTDTQYF	TGCGCCAGCCACCTAGGCGGCACTAGCACAGATACGCAGTATTTT	.	TRBJ2-3	.	TRBV5-1
CASSSPPRPQHF	TGTGCCAGCAGTTCCCCCCCGCGGCCCCAGCATTTT	.	TRBJ1-5	.	TRBV12-3/TRBV12-4
CASSIRQDYTEAFF	TGTGCCAGTAGTATAAGACAGGACTACACTGAAGCTTTCTTT	.	TRBJ1-1	.	TRBV19
CASTIGATQETQYF	TGTGCCAGCACCATAGGGGCAACCCAAGAGACCCAGTACTTC	.	TRBJ2-5	.	TRBV7-9
CASSLTPTNEKLFF	TGTGCCAGCAGTCTCACACCAACTAATGAAAAACTGTTTTTT	.	TRBJ1-4	.	TRBV2
CASSEDGGDTQYF	TGTGCCAGCAGTGAGGACGGCGGGGATACGCAGTATTTT	.	TRBJ2-3	.	TRBV2
CASSHFAGVGAEAFF	TGCGCCAGCAGCCACTTCGCCGGGGTCGGCGCTGAAGCTTTCTTT	.	TRBJ1-1	.	TRBV5-1
CASSLTSNLAGVGEQYF	TGTGCCAGCAGCTTAACCAGTAACTTAGCGGGAGTAGGCGAGCAGTACTTC	.	TRBJ2-7	TRBD2	TRBV7-2
CASTERGRRFGYTF	TGTGCCAGCACCGAGAGGGGGCGGAGGTTTGGCTACACCTTC	once	TRBJ1-2	TRBD1	TRBV28
CASSHRDNEQYF	TGTGCCAGCAGTCATAGGGACAACGAGCAGTACTTC	.	TRBJ2-7	.	TRBV6-6
CASSSEGVGTDTQYF	TGTGCCAGCAGCTCCGAGGGGGTCGGCACAGATACGCAGTATTTT	.	TRBJ2-3	.	TRBV7-6